Included here is one T cell receptor (beta chain) sequence, with context. The target of this receptor is not known. No quality values exist for individual bases; no much larger clone is one base distant. Using the deep immunoSEQ assay, TCR CDR3 regions were amplified from genomic DNA by multiplex PCR. Genomic DNA extracted from each cell subset was distributed evenly over all wells of several immunoSEQ 96-well plates, and each plate served as one replicate. For sorted subsets, around 200 ng genomic DNA, equal to approximately 30,000 T cell genomes, was loaded into each replicate PCR. The purified libraries were quantified using a Qubit 3.0 fluorometer, sized with a Bioanalyzer 2100, and then quantified again using the KAPA Library Quantification kit. Each immunoSEQ 96-well plate was sequenced on its own single-read 150-cycle Illumina NextSeq 550 flow cell. Per the original workflow: Because the immunoSEQ output held only junctional sequences and lacked quality scores, the filtering could not match the filtering applied to full-length reads. Sequences were annotated with PyIR, a Python wrapper for IgBLAST v1.9, and V/J genes and CDR3 were assigned using IMGT germline references. Reads were filtered out if the reads had weak V/J assignments (E-value above 1e-6), no CDR3, stop codons, out-of-frame junctions, or ambiguous translated residues. V3J clonotypes were defined as sequences sharing the same inferred V gene, J gene, and CDR3 amino acid sequence. The percentage overlap between two repertoires was calculated by dividing the number of shared unique clonotypes by the size of the smaller repertoire. Repertoire richness was assessed with RTK rarefaction, the Chao1 estimator, and Recon v2.1 estimates of unobserved clonotypes. Generation probabilities for all TCRbeta clonotypes obtained by the gDNA method from a handful of donors were computed using OLGA. TCRdb retrieved this table from immuneACCESS and kept in-frame rearrangements only. Not all clones are present; in checked studies, unresolved V genes account for under half, and no reason is known for the remainder. D and trimming were read from the DNA, whereas the V and J calls and clone size are those reported in that table. The sample includes approximately 1.5 million clones, with around 98% observed a single time. Roughly 0.4% of the sample rests with the top ten.

The sample is drawn from a study of shared clonotypes between healthy human individuals (dated by TCRdb to between 2020 and 2021). Regarding the complete study: A few men and two women, aged 18 to 49 years, made up the cohort. For each donor, three plates each were used for CD4 naive and CD4 memory, two plates were used for CD8 naive, and one plate was used for CD8 memory. Blood TCR repertoires of a handful of healthy adults were deeply sequenced to estimate repertoire size and the extent of clonotype sharing between individuals. To increase sequencing depth and limit assay-specific biases, different laboratories used diverse techniques to prepare libraries and sequence TCR repertoires. Leukapheresis yielded between about 0.9 and 9.5 billion PBMCs per donor.

General findings and caveats noted by the study authors: Compared with non-shared clonotypes, clonotypes shared by all four sorted-subset donors had higher generation probabilities. Sharing across a few donors was observed for roughly 5% of naive CD4, about 3.2% of naive CD8, over 2% of memory CD4, and about 0.4% of memory CD8 clonotypes. Sampling was limited to blood, and TCR repertoires in tissue likely differ from TCR repertoires in blood. Larger estimated clonotype richness was generally found for naive subsets than for memory subsets. Rarefaction of sorted-subset datasets indicated incomplete sequencing despite the large sequencing depth. The genetic and exposure-history diversity represented was limited by the small number of donors. Pairwise subsampling indicated that sequencing depth was expected to affect the degree of clonotype sharing among donors.

CDR1 SGHVS and CDR2 FQNEAQ were looked up in the germline V gene. V was cut back by 1 base and J by 8 bases, leaving a gap of 6 bases between them. Counted from cysteine to phenylalanine, this CDR3 has 12 amino acids. Just the 36-base CDR3 DNA is kept, in frame starting at base 1. Donors were healthy HIV-negative adults with no recently reported acute infections or vaccinations. Only Caucasian adults living in Nashville, Tennessee, USA were represented among the donors. CD4+ T cells were enriched through magnetic negative selection, after which naive cells were positively selected on CD45RA and the remaining negative fraction served as the memory subset. After blood collection by leukapheresis, PBMCs were isolated using Ficoll-Histopaque density gradient centrifugation and then cryopreserved in the vapor phase of liquid nitrogen. Analytical flow cytometry was used to check the purity and quantity of each magnetically sorted T cell population. Genomic DNA was isolated from every sorted fraction and measured by UV absorbance on a Nanodrop 2000c.

The TCR originated in a man aged 25-45 years in good health. The sequencing sample was made of naive CD4+ T cells sorted from blood. The meaning of the sample's cell subset or site label: CD45RA+ positively selected. This receptor chain uses TRBV7-8 and TRBJ1-3; the D gene remains uncertain. The CDR3 reads CASSLGVDTIYF. The DNA sequence reads TGTGCCAGCAGCTTAGGGGTAGACACCATATATTTT.